These 5 T cell receptor beta chains came from one sample sequenced in a study of cytomegalovirus exposure and HLA in healthy donors. The PCR contained 60 Vbeta and 13 Jbeta primers. Sequencing used immunoSEQ multiplex PCR; TCRdb keeps in-frame clones, though not all of them. The sample consists of some 130,000 clones, around 73% of them appearing once. Material for sequencing was PBMCs. Receptors originate from a female donor in good health and CMV-seronegative.

The rearrangement joins TRBV28 to TRBJ1-2, with D possibly TRBD1 on 5 matching bases. The CDR3 loop spans 14 amino acids. Trimming removed 7 bases at V and 4 bases at J, with 16 bases between. The germline CDR1 and CDR2 sequences are MDHEN and SYDVKM. CDR3 sequence: CASNKPQGPYGYTF. The CDR3 nucleotides are TGTGCCAGCAACAAACCTCAGGGTCCCTATGGCTACACCTTC.

The V gene is TRBV2, the J gene TRBJ1-2; 8 nucleotides agree with TRBD1. CDR3 size: 14 residues. Germline CDR1 SNHLY, CDR2 FYNNEI. The J segment lost 4 bases and the V segment lost 4 bases, leaving 5 bases of the junction unmatched. Written as DNA, the CDR3 is TGTGCCAGCAGTGCCCGACAGGGGAGCTATGGCTACACCTTC. As protein: CASSARQGSYGYTF. Combining the CDR3 with reference TRBV2 and TRBJ1-2 gives the whole variable domain EPEVTQTPSHQVTQMGQEVILRCVPISNHLYFYWYRQILGQKVEFLVSFYNNEISEKSEIFDDQFSVERPDGSNFTLKIRSTKLEDSAMYFCASSARQGSYGYTFGSGTRLTVV.

This clone was seen repeatedly, ten times or more. The gene calls are TRBV2 and TRBJ2-2; D might be TRBD1 (5 bases). V lost 2 bases, J lost 4 bases, and 11 bases lay in between. The germline CDR1 and CDR2 sequences are SNHLY and FYNNEI. The CDR3 runs to 15 residues. In DNA, the CDR3 is TGTGCCAGCAGTGAACTGTGGGGCGCCACCGGGGAGCTGTTTTTT. Amino acid sequence: CASSELWGATGELFF. The full variable domain, completed using reference TRBV2 and TRBJ2-2, is EPEVTQTPSHQVTQMGQEVILRCVPISNHLYFYWYRQILGQKVEFLVSFYNNEISEKSEIFDDQFSVERPDGSNFTLKIRSTKLEDSAMYFCASSELWGATGELFFGEGSRLTVL.

This clone was recorded once. The rearrangement links TRBV19 to TRBJ1-1; 7 nucleotides match TRBD1. This CDR3 region has 16 residues. The junction had 14 bases not matched to a gene; V was cut back by 9 bases and J by 1 base. Germline assignment: CDR1 LNHDA and CDR2 SQIVND (reference sequence). CDR3 loop: CASAEVTGPKNTEAFF. CDR3 coding DNA: TGTGCCAGCGCCGAAGTGACAGGGCCTAAGAACACTGAAGCTTTCTTT.

The CDR3 DNA reads TGTGCCAGTACCCAGACAGGTTTGGCTGAGTCTGAAGCTTTCTTT. This translates into CASTQTGLAESEAFF. The rearrangement joins TRBV19 to TRBJ1-1; tentatively, D is TRBD1 (6 bases). The germline V and J ends were trimmed by 7 bases and 6 bases, with 21 bases remaining between them. Germline CDR1 LNHDA, CDR2 SQIVND (reference sequence). The CDR3 runs 15 residues.